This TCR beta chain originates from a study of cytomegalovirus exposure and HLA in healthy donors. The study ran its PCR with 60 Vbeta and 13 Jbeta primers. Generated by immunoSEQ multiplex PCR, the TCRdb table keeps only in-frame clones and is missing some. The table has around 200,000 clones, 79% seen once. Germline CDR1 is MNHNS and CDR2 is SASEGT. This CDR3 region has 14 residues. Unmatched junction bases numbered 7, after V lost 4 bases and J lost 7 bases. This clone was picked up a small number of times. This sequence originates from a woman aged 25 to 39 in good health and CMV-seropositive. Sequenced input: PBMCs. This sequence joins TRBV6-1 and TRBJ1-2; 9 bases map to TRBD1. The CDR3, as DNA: TGTGCCAGCAGTGCCCCCGGGACAGGGTTTGGCTACACCTTC. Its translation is CASSAPGTGFGYTF.